A selection of T cell receptor beta chains follows, all from one sample in a study of shared clonotypes between healthy human individuals. Method: immunoSEQ multiplex PCR; TCRdb's copy keeps in-frame clones and lacks some. The sample comprises about 1,900,000 clones, about 95% of which are singletons, and 1% to 1.5% rests with the top ten. Sequenced material: naive CD8+ T cells sorted from blood. These receptors were taken from a man aged 18-30 years in good health. Both conserved end residues are part of each CDR3. Each record gives: D gene, CDR3 length, J gene, V gene, clone size, CDR3 DNA, CDR3 protein. A D gene is named only where the DNA matches it firmly. Only some rows state a clone size, as once, few, many or a class for expanded clones.

d_gene: -; len: 14; j_gene: TRBJ1-4; v_gene: TRBV6-5; abundance: -; CDR3nt: TGTGCCAGCAGTTTGACAGTAATGAATGAAAAACTGTTTTTT; CDR3aa: CASSLTVMNEKLFF
d_gene: TRBD2; len: 14; j_gene: TRBJ2-7; v_gene: TRBV9; abundance: -; CDR3nt: TGTGCCAGCAGCGTAGCGGGAGGCGGCTACGAGCAGTACTTC; CDR3aa: CASSVAGGGYEQYF
d_gene: TRBD1; len: 14; j_gene: TRBJ2-7; v_gene: TRBV6-6; abundance: -; CDR3nt: TGTGCCAGCAGTTACGGCGGACAGGCGTACGAGCAGTACTTC; CDR3aa: CASSYGGQAYEQYF
d_gene: -; len: 13; j_gene: TRBJ1-6; v_gene: TRBV11-2; abundance: -; CDR3nt: TGTGCCAGCAGCCCCGGATATAATTCACCCCTCCACTTT; CDR3aa: CASSPGYNSPLHF
d_gene: -; len: 13; j_gene: TRBJ1-2; v_gene: TRBV29-1; abundance: once; CDR3nt: TGCAGCGTTGAGATGATGGGGGGTTTTGGCTACACCTTC; CDR3aa: CSVEMMGGFGYTF
d_gene: TRBD1; len: 14; j_gene: TRBJ1-2; v_gene: TRBV27; abundance: -; CDR3nt: TGTGCCAGCAGTCCCTTGACAGGGGGCCTTGGCTACACCTTC; CDR3aa: CASSPLTGGLGYTF
d_gene: -; len: 15; j_gene: TRBJ2-3; v_gene: TRBV7-9; abundance: -; CDR3nt: TGTGCCAGCAGCTTACGAAGCGGGCTCACAGATACGCAGTATTTT; CDR3aa: CASSLRSGLTDTQYF
d_gene: -; len: 15; j_gene: TRBJ2-1; v_gene: TRBV27; abundance: -; CDR3nt: TGTGCCAGCAGTTCCGACGTTAGCTCCTACAATGAGCAGTTCTTC; CDR3aa: CASSSDVSSYNEQFF
d_gene: -; len: 16; j_gene: TRBJ2-1; v_gene: TRBV27; abundance: -; CDR3nt: TGTGCCAGCAGTTTATCTACGGGAGAGGCCCCCAATGAGCAGTTCTTC; CDR3aa: CASSLSTGEAPNEQFF
d_gene: -; len: 11; j_gene: TRBJ2-1; v_gene: TRBV5-1; abundance: few; CDR3nt: TGCGCCAGCAGCTCGAACAATGAGCAGTTCTTC; CDR3aa: CASSSNNEQFF
d_gene: -; len: 14; j_gene: TRBJ2-2; v_gene: TRBV28; abundance: -; CDR3nt: TGTGCCAGCATCAAGGCGGAGAACACCGGGGAGCTGTTTTTT; CDR3aa: CASIKAENTGELFF
d_gene: -; len: 14; j_gene: TRBJ2-7; v_gene: TRBV14; abundance: -; CDR3nt: TGTGCCAGCAGCCCCTGGGCCCAGTCAGACGAGCAGTACTTC; CDR3aa: CASSPWAQSDEQYF
d_gene: TRBD2; len: 14; j_gene: TRBJ2-7; v_gene: TRBV7-9; abundance: -; CDR3nt: TGTGCCAGCAGCCCCCTAGCGGACCCCTACGAGCAGTACTTC; CDR3aa: CASSPLADPYEQYF
d_gene: -; len: 16; j_gene: TRBJ2-2; v_gene: TRBV9; abundance: -; CDR3nt: TGTGCCAGCAGTAGGACGGGCACCCCGAGGACCGGGGAGCTGTTTTTT; CDR3aa: CASSRTGTPRTGELFF
d_gene: -; len: 14; j_gene: TRBJ2-1; v_gene: TRBV27; abundance: once; CDR3nt: TGTGCCAGCAGTGCTCTAGCCTCCTACAATGAGCAGTTCTTC; CDR3aa: CASSALASYNEQFF
d_gene: -; len: 12; j_gene: TRBJ1-1; v_gene: TRBV18; abundance: once; CDR3nt: TGTGCCAGCTCGACCGGCCCGGGTTCGGCTTTCTTT; CDR3aa: CASSTGPGSAFF
d_gene: TRBD1; len: 15; j_gene: TRBJ1-1; v_gene: TRBV12-5; abundance: -; CDR3nt: TGTGCTAGTGCTGATTTGGACAGGGGAATCACTGAAGCTTTCTTT; CDR3aa: CASADLDRGITEAFF
d_gene: -; len: 17; j_gene: TRBJ2-1; v_gene: TRBV11-2; abundance: -; CDR3nt: TGTGCCAGCACCAAAAGCTCGGGATCAGACACCTACAATGAGCAGTTCTTC; CDR3aa: CASTKSSGSDTYNEQFF
d_gene: -; len: 15; j_gene: TRBJ2-3; v_gene: TRBV6-1; abundance: -; CDR3nt: TGTGCCAGCATGGCTAGCAGAGGGGAGGCAGATACGCAGTATTTT; CDR3aa: CASMASRGEADTQYF
d_gene: TRBD1; len: 16; j_gene: TRBJ2-7; v_gene: TRBV7-6; abundance: -; CDR3nt: TGTGCCAGCAGCTCTTACGCAGGACAGGGCCCCTACGAGCAGTACTTC; CDR3aa: CASSSYAGQGPYEQYF
d_gene: TRBD1; len: 15; j_gene: TRBJ2-1; v_gene: TRBV5-1; abundance: -; CDR3nt: TGCGCCAGCAGCTCCGGGACAGGGGGGATCAATGAGCAGTTCTTC; CDR3aa: CASSSGTGGINEQFF
d_gene: -; len: 13; j_gene: TRBJ2-1; v_gene: TRBV27; abundance: -; CDR3nt: TGTGCCAGCAGTTTATTCGGAGGGAATGAGCAGTTCTTC; CDR3aa: CASSLFGGNEQFF
d_gene: -; len: 15; j_gene: TRBJ2-1; v_gene: TRBV5-1; abundance: -; CDR3nt: TGCGCCAGCAGCTTGCAAAGGGTTGGCGACAATGAGCAGTTCTTC; CDR3aa: CASSLQRVGDNEQFF
d_gene: -; len: 15; j_gene: TRBJ1-1; v_gene: TRBV4-1; abundance: -; CDR3nt: TGCGCCAGCAGCCAAGTCGGGGGGATGAACACTGAAGCTTTCTTT; CDR3aa: CASSQVGGMNTEAFF
d_gene: -; len: 14; j_gene: TRBJ2-1; v_gene: TRBV2; abundance: -; CDR3nt: TGTGCCAGCAGTGAAAGCCGGGACTACAATGAGCAGTTCTTC; CDR3aa: CASSESRDYNEQFF
d_gene: TRBD1; len: 15; j_gene: TRBJ2-6; v_gene: TRBV6-5; abundance: -; CDR3nt: TGTGCCAGCAGCCCCGACAGGGAAGGGGCCAACGTCCTGACTTTC; CDR3aa: CASSPDREGANVLTF
d_gene: TRBD1; len: 15; j_gene: TRBJ2-7; v_gene: TRBV11-3; abundance: once; CDR3nt: TGTGCCAGCAGCTTAGATGGGACAGGGATCTACGAGCAGTACTTC; CDR3aa: CASSLDGTGIYEQYF
d_gene: -; len: 17; j_gene: TRBJ2-3; v_gene: TRBV9; abundance: once; CDR3nt: TGTGCCAGCAGCGTAGAGGGCGACTACTCGGTGGTAGATACGCAGTATTTT; CDR3aa: CASSVEGDYSVVDTQYF
d_gene: -; len: 13; j_gene: TRBJ2-7; v_gene: TRBV4-3; abundance: -; CDR3nt: TGCGCCAGCAGCCCGGCACGGGCCTACGAGCAGTACTTC; CDR3aa: CASSPARAYEQYF
d_gene: -; len: 16; j_gene: TRBJ2-1; v_gene: TRBV7-9; abundance: -; CDR3nt: TGTGCCAGCAGAGATGACACCGGGAGCTCCTACAATGAGCAGTTCTTC; CDR3aa: CASRDDTGSSYNEQFF
d_gene: -; len: 15; j_gene: TRBJ1-6; v_gene: TRBV6-5; abundance: -; CDR3nt: TGTGCCAGCAGCGACACAGGGACTAATAATTCACCCCTCCACTTT; CDR3aa: CASSDTGTNNSPLHF
d_gene: -; len: 14; j_gene: TRBJ2-5; v_gene: TRBV7-2; abundance: -; CDR3nt: TGTGCCAGCAGCTTAATGGCGTACCAAGAGACCCAGTACTTC; CDR3aa: CASSLMAYQETQYF
d_gene: TRBD1; len: 15; j_gene: TRBJ2-7; v_gene: TRBV7-2; abundance: once; CDR3nt: TGTGCCAGCAGCATATACAGGGGAAGGAATTACGAGCAGTACTTC; CDR3aa: CASSIYRGRNYEQYF
d_gene: -; len: 15; j_gene: TRBJ2-1; v_gene: TRBV6-4; abundance: once; CDR3nt: TGTGCCAGCAGCCCCCGTGGGGCGACCTACAATGAGCAGTTCTTC; CDR3aa: CASSPRGATYNEQFF
d_gene: -; len: 15; j_gene: TRBJ1-1; v_gene: TRBV4-1; abundance: -; CDR3nt: TGCGCCAGCAGCCAAGTCGGCCAGGGGAACACTGAAGCTTTCTTT; CDR3aa: CASSQVGQGNTEAFF
d_gene: -; len: 13; j_gene: TRBJ2-7; v_gene: TRBV30; abundance: -; CDR3nt: TGTGCCTGGGGCCGGGACGGGACCTACGAGCAGTACTTC; CDR3aa: CAWGRDGTYEQYF
d_gene: -; len: 15; j_gene: TRBJ2-1; v_gene: TRBV9; abundance: -; CDR3nt: TGTGCCAGCAGCAACGGGGCAGGGAGGTTAGGTGAGCAGTTCTTC; CDR3aa: CASSNGAGRLGEQFF
d_gene: -; len: 15; j_gene: TRBJ2-1; v_gene: TRBV14; abundance: -; CDR3nt: TGTGCCAGCAGCCCTTCTCCAGGGGACTACAATGAGCAGTTCTTC; CDR3aa: CASSPSPGDYNEQFF
d_gene: -; len: 12; j_gene: TRBJ2-5; v_gene: TRBV9; abundance: -; CDR3nt: TGTGCCAGCAGGGGGGAGGAAGAGACCCAGTACTTC; CDR3aa: CASRGEEETQYF
d_gene: TRBD2; len: 17; j_gene: TRBJ2-1; v_gene: TRBV19; abundance: -; CDR3nt: TGTGCCAGTAGTATCGGGACTAGCGGGAGGGTGGACGATGAGCAGTTCTTC; CDR3aa: CASSIGTSGRVDDEQFF